This T cell receptor beta chain was sequenced in a study of blood T cells in healthy people across ages (dated by TCRdb to about 2015). Regarding the study in general: In model experiments, template switching captured about one uniquely barcoded TCR beta cDNA molecule for every two T cells. For two donors (one aged 18 to 30 and one aged 80 or older), the study analyzed two additional independent replicas of 1 million unique cDNA reads from the same blood draw. The donors were split into four age groups: young (average about 16 years), middle-aged (roughly 40), aged (about 62) and long-lived (more than 80). Age-related changes in TCR beta repertoire diversity were measured in the study by deep sequencing normalized with unique cDNA molecular identifiers. Donors of different ages were randomly distributed across sequencing lanes to avoid experimental bias. Points the paper makes about the study in general: Because the CMV infection status of the donors was unknown, age-related changes in expanded clonotypes may potentially have been confounded. Estimates of total diversity based on one million sequenced T cells were regarded as lower bounds and as underestimates. A strong correlation was found between observed TCR beta diversity and the percentage of naive T cells measured by flow cytometry. The long-lived group showed more naive CD4+ T cells, fewer expanded clones and increased TCR diversity than the aged group, suggesting age selection. Because profiling used bulk unsorted PBMCs, naive and antigen-experienced compartments could not be compared conclusively. As age increased, observed TCR beta diversity per million T cells dropped in a roughly linear way, and a significant reduction was already evident by age around 41.

Receptor amplification or capture employed 5' RACE. The sample was run on an Illumina HiSeq 2500. A second PCR of roughly 7 to 11 cycles was performed with a sample-barcoded 5' primer and a J-beta primer mix. A unique molecular identifier was introduced onto each TCR beta cDNA molecule by a template-switch 5' adaptor carrying 12 random nucleotides. Each sample yielded at least 2.5 million CDR3-containing paired-end reads. All of the RNA was converted into first-strand cDNA using the Mint cDNA synthesis kit, with a TRBC-specific oligonucleotide serving as the primer. Following uracil-DNA glycosylase treatment, a first 18-cycle PCR with universal primers M1SS and BC2_uni_R was performed on all cDNA. In the source study's methods: Each sample was normalized by randomly selecting 1 million high-quality reads, each carrying a distinct molecular identifier. Reads with shared molecular identifiers were discarded instead of being binned into consensus sequences. MiTCR, set to a Q25 quality threshold and the strictest error-elimination algorithm, was used for CDR3 identification, clonotype clustering and error correction. A nonparametric unseen species model with Euler transformation was used to estimate lower-bound total TCR beta diversity. In-frame beta chains were kept once TCRdb had trimmed the public reads at Q25 with fastp and called clones with MiXCR. Every CDR3 protein is listed once, alongside the most common genes and DNA of its rows. TCRdb's processing, not the authors', yielded these V and J calls. The sample yields some 1,500,000 distinct CDR3 sequences; roughly 43% were counted once. Of the sample, 4% falls within the top ten clones.

The trim is 9 bases for V and 2 bases for J, with a gap of 23 bases between the germline ends. From cysteine to phenylalanine, the CDR3 is 17 amino acids long. Only the CDR3 region is kept as DNA, spanning 51 bases read in frame from base 1. From the germline V gene, CDR1 is KGHDR and CDR2 is SFDVKD. The donors were 40 or so Caucasian individuals from Russia, aged roughly 6 to 100 years, who were systemically healthy. Around 9.9 milliliters of peripheral blood were collected from each donor into EDTA-treated Vacutainer tubes. Ficoll-Paque density-gradient centrifugation was used to isolate PBMCs, with at least 7 million per sample. Trizol reagent was used to extract total RNA from the PBMCs, yielding at least 5 micrograms per sample. For every donor, an aliquot of PBMCs went through flow cytometry to measure the percentages of naive CD45RAhigh/CD27high T cells. With regard to this clonotype: Its recognized antigen is unknown. The sample holds no much larger clone one base away, and base qualities are not on file.

Sequences were obtained from blood. The source is a woman between 18 and 30 years old in good health. Recombination joined TRBV24-1 with TRBJ2-3; no confident D gene assignment can be made. The DNA is TGTGCCACCTTTTTACCTGACCTGTGGGTCGACACAGATACGCAGTATTTT. Translated, this is CATFLPDLWVDTDTQYF.